This is a list of T cell receptor beta chains from one sample in a study of siplizumab effects on memory and regulatory T cells. The repertoire was sequenced with immunoSEQ multiplex PCR; TCRdb's copy has only in-frame clones and lacks some. Of about 110,000 clones in the sample, just under 95% are singletons; the top ten hold approximately 1.2%. The sample consisted of CD4+ T cells sorted from blood. These receptors were collected from a human donor in good health. CDR3s include the opening cysteine and the closing phenylalanine or tryptophan. D genes are given only for firm matches. A clone size is listed for some rows: how often the clone was seen (once, few, many), or a class if it is expanded.

CDR3: CASSLASGGYNEQFF
DNA: TGCGCCAGCAGCCTGGCTAGCGGGGGCTACAATGAGCAGTTCTTC
V: TRBV5-1
length: 15
J: TRBJ2-1
D: TRBD2
size: -

CDR3: CASGTGGETQYF
DNA: TGTGCCAGCGGGACAGGCGGAGAGACCCAGTACTTC
V: TRBV2
length: 12
J: TRBJ2-5
D: TRBD1
size: -

CDR3: CASSLGGFNQPQHF
DNA: TGTGCCAGCAGCTTGGGAGGGTTCAATCAGCCCCAGCATTTT
V: TRBV7-8
length: 14
J: TRBJ1-5
D: -
size: -

CDR3: CAARGTGVRETQYF
DNA: TGTGCCGCAAGGGGGACAGGGGTGAGGGAGACCCAGTACTTC
V: TRBV6-5
length: 14
J: TRBJ2-5
D: TRBD1
size: -

CDR3: CASSLAQGQPQHF
DNA: TGTGCCAGCAGCTTAGCACAGGGTCAGCCCCAGCATTTT
V: TRBV11-2
length: 13
J: TRBJ1-5
D: -
size: -

CDR3: CASSAMFQGLGPQHF
DNA: TGTGCCAGCAGTGCAATGTTTCAGGGGCTGGGACCCCAGCATTTT
V: TRBV7-2
length: 15
J: TRBJ1-5
D: -
size: -

CDR3: CASSTGTGGRTEAFF
DNA: TGTGCCAGCAGTACCGGGACAGGGGGCCGAACTGAAGCTTTCTTT
V: TRBV2
length: 15
J: TRBJ1-1
D: TRBD1
size: -

CDR3: CASQDGGSNQPQHF
DNA: TGTGCCAGTCAGGATGGGGGAAGCAATCAGCCCCAGCATTTT
V: TRBV2
length: 14
J: TRBJ1-5
D: -
size: once

CDR3: CASSDLVGTSGTTGELFF
DNA: TGCGCCAGCAGTGACCTCGTCGGAACTAGCGGGACCACCGGGGAGCTGTTTTTT
V: TRBV10-2
length: 18
J: TRBJ2-2
D: TRBD2
size: -

CDR3: CASSLRTATNEKLFF
DNA: TGTGCCAGCAGCCTCCGGACAGCAACTAATGAAAAACTGTTTTTT
V: TRBV6-5
length: 15
J: TRBJ1-4
D: -
size: -

CDR3: CASSGTGGVVTEAFF
DNA: TGTGCCAGTAGTGGGACAGGGGGAGTCGTCACTGAAGCTTTCTTT
V: TRBV19
length: 15
J: TRBJ1-1
D: TRBD1
size: -

CDR3: CASSGLVVGGQFF
DNA: TGTGCCAGCAGTGGCCTTGTAGTCGGTGGTCAGTTCTTC
V: TRBV6-1
length: 13
J: TRBJ2-1
D: -
size: -

CDR3: CASSESRSVGEQYF
DNA: TGTGCCAGCAGTGAAAGTAGGTCTGTGGGGGAGCAGTACTTC
V: TRBV6-1
length: 14
J: TRBJ2-7
D: -
size: -

CDR3: CSVSRATGYEQYF
DNA: TGCAGCGTTTCGCGGGCCACGGGCTACGAGCAGTACTTC
V: TRBV29-1
length: 13
J: TRBJ2-7
D: -
size: -

CDR3: CASSFGLMNTEAFF
DNA: TGTGCCAGCAGTTTTGGGCTGATGAACACTGAAGCTTTCTTT
V: TRBV5-6
length: 14
J: TRBJ1-1
D: -
size: -

CDR3: CASSSGQGNEKLFF
DNA: TGTGCCAGCAGTTCGGGACAGGGGAATGAAAAACTGTTTTTT
V: TRBV2
length: 14
J: TRBJ1-4
D: TRBD1
size: once

CDR3: CASSVTGGTDTQYF
DNA: TGCGCCAGCAGCGTCACAGGGGGAACAGATACGCAGTATTTT
V: TRBV5-1
length: 14
J: TRBJ2-3
D: TRBD1
size: once

CDR3: CASSVSTGGYQGYTF
DNA: TGTGCCAGCAGCGTAAGCACAGGGGGGTACCAAGGCTACACCTTC
V: TRBV9
length: 15
J: TRBJ1-2
D: TRBD1
size: once

CDR3: CASSTFSSGKDTQYF
DNA: TGTGCCAGCAGCACCTTCTCTAGCGGGAAAGATACGCAGTATTTT
V: TRBV9
length: 15
J: TRBJ2-3
D: TRBD2
size: -

CDR3: CASSFSGGSEKLFF
DNA: TGTGCCAGCAGCTTTAGCGGGGGGTCCGAAAAACTGTTTTTT
V: TRBV5-4
length: 14
J: TRBJ1-4
D: -
size: -

CDR3: CASSLGLGYGYTF
DNA: TGTGCCAGCAGCTTAGGCCTGGGGTATGGCTACACCTTC
V: TRBV11-2
length: 13
J: TRBJ1-2
D: -
size: -

CDR3: CASSPQGAYEKLFF
DNA: TGCGCCAGCAGCCCACAGGGGGCTTATGAAAAACTGTTTTTT
V: TRBV5-1
length: 14
J: TRBJ1-4
D: TRBD1
size: -

CDR3: CASSLDRGDQPQHF
DNA: TGTGCCAGCAGCTTGGACAGGGGGGATCAGCCCCAGCATTTT
V: TRBV11-2
length: 14
J: TRBJ1-5
D: TRBD1
size: -

CDR3: CASTASLMSGGATYEQYF
DNA: TGCGCCAGCACGGCCTCATTGATGAGCGGGGGGGCAACCTACGAGCAGTACTTC
V: TRBV5-1
length: 18
J: TRBJ2-7
D: TRBD2
size: -

CDR3: CASSYGQGRANTEAFF
DNA: TGTGCCAGCAGTTACGGACAGGGAAGGGCGAACACTGAAGCTTTCTTT
V: TRBV9
length: 16
J: TRBJ1-1
D: TRBD1
size: -

CDR3: CASSPDGDQPQHF
DNA: TGTGCCAGCAGCCCGGACGGAGATCAGCCCCAGCATTTT
V: TRBV7-9
length: 13
J: TRBJ1-5
D: -
size: -

CDR3: CASSWTGPNTGELFF
DNA: TGCGCCAGCAGCTGGACAGGCCCGAACACCGGGGAGCTGTTTTTT
V: TRBV5-1
length: 15
J: TRBJ2-2
D: TRBD1
size: -

CDR3: CASSLPVFGNGYTF
DNA: TGTGCCAGCAGCTTACCGGTGTTTGGGAATGGCTACACCTTC
V: TRBV7-9
length: 14
J: TRBJ1-2
D: -
size: -

CDR3: CAISTTGGGSSLHF
DNA: TGTGCCATCAGTACCACAGGTGGGGGGTCGTCCCTCCACTTT
V: TRBV6-5
length: 14
J: TRBJ1-6
D: -
size: -

CDR3: CASSAGQGGLNEKLFF
DNA: TGTGCCAGCAGCGCCGGACAGGGGGGCCTTAATGAAAAACTGTTTTTT
V: TRBV7-9
length: 16
J: TRBJ1-4
D: TRBD1
size: -

CDR3: CASSLDQGNYEQYF
DNA: TGCGCCAGCAGCTTGGATCAGGGTAACTACGAGCAGTACTTC
V: TRBV5-1
length: 14
J: TRBJ2-7
D: -
size: -

CDR3: CASVPTSGTYEQFF
DNA: TGTGCCAGCGTCCCGACTAGCGGGACATATGAGCAGTTCTTC
V: TRBV9
length: 14
J: TRBJ2-1
D: TRBD2
size: -

CDR3: CASSDGYEQYF
DNA: TGTGCCAGCAGTGACGGGTACGAGCAGTACTTC
V: TRBV2
length: 11
J: TRBJ2-7
D: -
size: -

CDR3: CAISNHRDSYEQYF
DNA: TGTGCCATCAGTAATCACAGGGACTCCTACGAGCAGTACTTC
V: TRBV10-3
length: 14
J: TRBJ2-7
D: -
size: once

CDR3: CAISVGTGTYEQYF
DNA: TGTGCCATCAGTGTCGGGACAGGGACCTACGAGCAGTACTTC
V: TRBV10-3
length: 14
J: TRBJ2-7
D: TRBD1
size: -

CDR3: CASTKGGGSYGYTF
DNA: TGTGCCAGCACTAAAGGGGGGGGCTCCTATGGCTACACCTTC
V: TRBV6-1
length: 14
J: TRBJ1-2
D: -
size: -

CDR3: CASSRRATNTGELFF
DNA: TGTGCCAGCAGCCGCAGGGCCACCAACACCGGGGAGCTGTTTTTT
V: TRBV7-8
length: 15
J: TRBJ2-2
D: -
size: -

CDR3: CASSGGVNQPQHF
DNA: TGTGCCAGCTCTGGGGGGGTCAATCAGCCCCAGCATTTT
V: TRBV18
length: 13
J: TRBJ1-5
D: -
size: -

CDR3: CASSLQGNTEAFF
DNA: TGTGCCAGCAGCTTACAAGGGAACACTGAAGCTTTCTTT
V: TRBV7-9
length: 13
J: TRBJ1-1
D: -
size: -